These T cell receptor beta chains were read from a single sample in a study of PD-1 blockade in classical Hodgkin lymphoma. The repertoire was sequenced with immunoSEQ multiplex PCR; TCRdb's copy has only in-frame clones and lacks some. The table has 20,000 to 30,000 clones, under 75% seen once; the top ten hold 25% to 30%. This specimen was peripheral blood mononuclear cells (PBMCs), taken before the fourth cycle of nivolumab. These receptor sequences come from a human donor with classical Hodgkin lymphoma. The CDR3 runs from the conserved cysteine through the conserved F or W. D genes are given only for firm matches. The size of a clone is reported for some rows only, either as once, few or many, or as a class for expanded clones.

J	D	size	V	CDR3	DNA
TRBJ2-3	.	.	TRBV5-1	CANSQSTDTQYF	TGCGCCAACAGCCAATCCACAGATACGCAGTATTTT
TRBJ2-1	.	.	TRBV6-5	CASSEASHNEQFF	TGTGCCAGCAGTGAAGCATCCCACAATGAGCAGTTCTTC
TRBJ1-3	.	few	TRBV7-9	CASSSVAHARNTIYF	TGTGCCAGCAGCTCGGTCGCACACGCGAGAAACACCATATATTTT
TRBJ2-7	.	.	TRBV19	CASSTTPGTGPYEQYF	TGTGCCAGTAGTACGACCCCCGGGACGGGCCCCTACGAGCAGTACTTC
TRBJ1-1	.	.	TRBV5-1	CASSFDANTEAFF	TGCGCCAGCAGCTTTGACGCCAACACTGAAGCTTTCTTT
TRBJ1-2	.	.	TRBV5-1	CASSLAGVGGYTF	TGCGCCAGCAGCTTGGCCGGGGTAGGAGGCTACACCTTC
TRBJ1-2	.	.	TRBV19	CASFNRDYMEGHYGYTF	TGTGCCAGTTTTAATCGGGACTATATGGAGGGCCACTATGGCTACACCTTC
TRBJ2-5	.	medium-sized	TRBV9	CASSVATGTLGKTQYF	TGTGCCAGCAGCGTAGCTACTGGGACGTTGGGAAAGACCCAGTACTTC
TRBJ2-1	.	.	TRBV5-6	CASSSDGGGYNEQFF	TGTGCCAGCAGCTCCGACGGAGGGGGCTACAATGAGCAGTTCTTC
TRBJ2-5	.	.	TRBV7-9	CASSETQEYQETQYF	TGTGCCAGCAGCGAAACACAGGAGTATCAAGAGACCCAGTACTTC
TRBJ2-7	TRBD2	once	TRBV7-2	CASSLIGGDYEQYF	TGTGCCAGCAGTCTCATCGGGGGGGACTACGAGCAGTACTTC
TRBJ1-1	.	.	TRBV7-2	CASSIKQGSPEAFF	TGTGCCAGCAGTATCAAACAGGGATCTCCTGAAGCTTTCTTT
TRBJ1-6	.	.	TRBV6-1	CASRDGGLGSPLHF	TGTGCCAGCAGGGACGGAGGATTGGGTTCACCCCTCCACTTT
TRBJ2-7	.	.	TRBV7-3	CASSFPDAGKDYEQYF	TGTGCCAGCAGCTTCCCAGACGCAGGGAAGGACTACGAGCAGTACTTC
TRBJ1-5	.	.	TRBV5-3	CARSKGTRRNQPQHF	TGTGCCAGAAGCAAGGGGACGCGACGCAATCAGCCCCAGCATTTT
TRBJ1-1	.	few	TRBV29-1	CSVGGQNTEAFF	TGCAGCGTTGGGGGACAGAACACTGAAGCTTTCTTT
TRBJ1-1	.	.	TRBV7-8	CASSWGLSNTEAFF	TGTGCCAGCAGCTGGGGCCTCAGCAACACTGAAGCTTTCTTT
TRBJ2-7	.	once	TRBV6-5	CASSYQESSYEQYF	TGTGCCAGCAGTTACCAGGAAAGCTCCTACGAGCAGTACTTC
TRBJ1-1	.	.	TRBV7-2	CASSSRGDTEAFF	TGTGCCAGCAGCTCCCGGGGGGACACTGAAGCTTTCTTT
TRBJ1-1	TRBD1	few	TRBV29-1	CSVGPTGEGTEAFF	TGCAGCGTCGGACCCACAGGGGAGGGCACTGAAGCTTTCTTT
TRBJ2-3	TRBD2	.	TRBV4-2	CASSRSLSGGATDTQYF	TGTGCCAGCAGCCGATCCCTTAGCGGGGGGGCCACAGATACGCAGTATTTT
TRBJ1-3	.	few	TRBV28	CASSLPTGTATGNTIYF	TGTGCCAGCAGTTTACCTACAGGGACTGCTACTGGAAACACCATATATTTT
TRBJ2-1	.	once	TRBV19	CASSILGSWGNEQFF	TGTGCCAGTAGTATTCTAGGGTCTTGGGGCAATGAGCAGTTCTTC